The 3 T cell receptor beta chains reported below all come from one sample, sequenced in a study of T cell responses to AZD1222 COVID-19 vaccine. Data came from immunoSEQ multiplex PCR; TCRdb stores just in-frame clones and leaves some out. The data hold some 120,000 clones, with 88% observed a single time. The sequences come from peripheral blood, collected 28 days after the second AZD1222 dose. Receptors originate from an adult who received the AZD1222 COVID-19 vaccine.

The chain couples TRBV18 to TRBJ1-2; TRBD1 matches at 10 bases. Germline trimming cut 3 bases from V and 8 bases from J; bases unmatched to any gene: 6. CDR1 is KGHSH, CDR2 LQKENI, per germline. CDR3 length equals 14 residues. CDR3 sequence reads: CASSPRQGAIGYTF. In DNA, the CDR3 is TGTGCCAGCTCACCTAGACAGGGGGCTATAGGCTACACCTTC.

The sample holds one count of this clone. This chain connects TRBV7-8 to TRBJ2-3; 7 bases align to TRBD1. The CDR3 sequence is 16 residues long. V lost 9 bases and J lost 4; bases outside the gene matches: 16. Germline lookup yields CDR1 SGHVS and CDR2 FQNEAQ. The CDR3 reads CASVPGTARTADTQYF. Here the CDR3 DNA reads TGTGCCAGTGTCCCAGGGACAGCCAGGACCGCAGATACGCAGTATTTT.

V usage is TRBV19 and J usage is TRBJ1-1; D unresolved. The CDR3 is 14 amino acids. The V gene lost 4 bases and the J gene lost 1 base, with 10 bases spanning the gap. Germline V gene data show CDR1 as LNHDA and CDR2 as SQIVND (reference sequence). The CDR3 reads CASSNSGWNTEAFF. The CDR3 nucleotides read TGTGCCAGTAGTAATAGCGGGTGGAACACTGAAGCTTTCTTT.